This TCR beta chain comes out of a study of blood T cell repertoires in COVID-19. Study-wide context: Researchers got acute and convalescent COVID-19 samples from the United States, Italy and Spain. The analysed material was cDNA or gDNA that came from T cells, B-cell-depleted T cells, or PBMCs.

CDR1 is MDHEN, CDR2 SYDVKM, per germline. V was trimmed by 7 bases and J by 0 bases, leaving 12 bases between them. The CDR3 is 14 amino acids. Per the authors' pipeline: Reference gene primers were amplified, and this amplification served to estimate nucleated cell counts. Libraries were prepared by immunoSEQ multiplex PCR; TCRdb keeps only in-frame clonotypes and omits some of them. V and J calls and clone size are copied from that table; D and trimming were computed from the DNA. The table shows 65,000 to 95,000 clones, with roughly 88% occurring only once. The sequencing input was peripheral blood. This TCR came from a man between 65 and 85 years old with active or convalescent COVID-19. The chain couples TRBV28 to TRBJ1-2, with D tentatively TRBD1 (6 bases). CDR3 region: CASILTGANYGYTF. Written as DNA, the CDR3 is TGTGCCAGCATCCTGACAGGAGCTAACTATGGCTACACCTTC.